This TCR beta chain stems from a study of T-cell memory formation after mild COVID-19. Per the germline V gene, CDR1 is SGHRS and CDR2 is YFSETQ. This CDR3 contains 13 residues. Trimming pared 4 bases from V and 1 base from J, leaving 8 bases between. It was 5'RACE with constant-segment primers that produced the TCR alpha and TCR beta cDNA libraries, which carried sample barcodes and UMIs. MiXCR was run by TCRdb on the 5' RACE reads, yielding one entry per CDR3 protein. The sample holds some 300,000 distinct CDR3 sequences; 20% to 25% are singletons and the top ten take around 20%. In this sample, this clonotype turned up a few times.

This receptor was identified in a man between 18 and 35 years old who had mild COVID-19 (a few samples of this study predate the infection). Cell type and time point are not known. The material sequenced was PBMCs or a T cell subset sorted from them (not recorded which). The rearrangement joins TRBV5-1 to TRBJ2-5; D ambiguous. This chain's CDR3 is CASSPQVQETQYF. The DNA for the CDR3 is TGCGCCAGCAGCCCCCAGGTCCAAGAGACCCAGTACTTC. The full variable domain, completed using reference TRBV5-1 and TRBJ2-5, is KAGVTQTPRYLIKTRGQQVTLSCSPISGHRSVSWYQQTPGQGLQFLFEYFSETQRNKGNFPGRFSGRQFSNSRSEMNVSTLELGDSALYLCASSPQVQETQYFGPGTRLLVL.